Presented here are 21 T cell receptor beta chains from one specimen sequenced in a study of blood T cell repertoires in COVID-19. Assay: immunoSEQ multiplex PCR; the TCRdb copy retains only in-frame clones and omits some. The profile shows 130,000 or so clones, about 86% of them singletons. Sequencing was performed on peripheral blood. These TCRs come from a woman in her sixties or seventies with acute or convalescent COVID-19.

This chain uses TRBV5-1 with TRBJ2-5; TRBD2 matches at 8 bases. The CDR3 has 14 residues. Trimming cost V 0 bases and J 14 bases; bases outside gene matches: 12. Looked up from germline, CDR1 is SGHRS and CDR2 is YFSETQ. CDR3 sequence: CASSLALSERGFYF. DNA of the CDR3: TGCGCCAGCAGCTTGGCCCTCTCGGAGCGGGGGTTTTACTTC.

DNA of the CDR3: TGTGCCAGCAGTCGGACTAGTTTGAATGAGCAGTTCTTC. Translating gives CASSRTSLNEQFF. The chain employs TRBV12-3 or TRBV12-4 and TRBJ2-1; 7 positions match TRBD2. This CDR3 region has 13 residues. The trim removed 5 bases at V and 7 bases at J, leaving 5 bases unmatched.

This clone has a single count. CDR3 region: CASSLNRGGQPQHF. CDR3 nucleotides: TGTGCCAGCAGCTTAAACAGGGGAGGACAGCCCCAGCATTTT. This rearrangement joins TRBV7-2 to TRBJ1-5, with 7 bases identical to TRBD1. The CDR3 length is 14 residues. In germline, CDR1 is SGHTA, CDR2 FQGNSA. The junction had 5 bases not matched to a gene; V was cut back by 2 bases and J by 7 bases. Variable domain in full (rest from reference TRBV7-2 and TRBJ1-5): GAGVSQSPSNKVTEKGKDVELRCDPISGHTALYWYRQSLGQGLEFLIYFQGNSAPDKSGLPSDRFSAERTGGSVSTLTIQRTQQEDSAVYLCASSLNRGGQPQHFGDGTRLSIL.

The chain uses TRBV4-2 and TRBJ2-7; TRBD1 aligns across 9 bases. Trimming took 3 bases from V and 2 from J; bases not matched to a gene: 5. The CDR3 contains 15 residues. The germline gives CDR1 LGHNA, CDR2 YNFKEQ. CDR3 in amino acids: CASSQAGTGTYEQYF. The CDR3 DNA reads TGTGCCAGCAGCCAGGCCGGGACAGGGACCTACGAGCAGTACTTC.

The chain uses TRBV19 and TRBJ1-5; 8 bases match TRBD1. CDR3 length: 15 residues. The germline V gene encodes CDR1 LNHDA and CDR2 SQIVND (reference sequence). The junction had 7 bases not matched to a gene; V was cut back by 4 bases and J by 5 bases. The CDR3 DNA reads TGTGCCAGTAGTAGCCGGACAGGGCTTGATCAGCCCCAGCATTTT. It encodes CASSSRTGLDQPQHF.

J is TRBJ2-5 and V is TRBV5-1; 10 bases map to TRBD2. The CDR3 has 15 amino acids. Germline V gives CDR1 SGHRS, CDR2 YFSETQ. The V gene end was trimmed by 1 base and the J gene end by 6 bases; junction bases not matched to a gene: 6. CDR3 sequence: CASSLSLAGDKTQYF. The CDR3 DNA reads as TGCGCCAGCAGCTTGTCCCTAGCGGGGGATAAGACCCAGTACTTC.

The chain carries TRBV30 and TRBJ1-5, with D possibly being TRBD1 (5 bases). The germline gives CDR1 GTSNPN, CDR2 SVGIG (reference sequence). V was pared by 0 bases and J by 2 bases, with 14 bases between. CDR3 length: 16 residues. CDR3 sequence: CAWSVLGGDGNQPQHF. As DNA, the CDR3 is TGTGCCTGGAGTGTACTCGGGGGTGATGGCAATCAGCCCCAGCATTTT.

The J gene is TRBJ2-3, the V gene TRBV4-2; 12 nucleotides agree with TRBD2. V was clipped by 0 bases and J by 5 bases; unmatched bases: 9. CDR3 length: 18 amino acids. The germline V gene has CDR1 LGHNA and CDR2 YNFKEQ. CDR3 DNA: TGTGCCAGCAGCCAAGACCCTAGCGGGGGGGCCCGGGGAGATACGCAGTATTTT. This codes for CASSQDPSGGARGDTQYF.

CDR3 sequence (DNA): TGCGCCAGCAGCGGTTCAGCTGGAAACACCATATATTTT. Residues: CASSGSAGNTIYF. The chain carries TRBV5-1 and TRBJ1-3; D is unclear. This CDR3 contains 13 residues. Germline-derived CDR1 and CDR2 are SGHRS and YFSETQ. Trimming took 4 bases from V and 2 from J, leaving 7 bases between them. The full variable domain, in which reference TRBV5-1 and TRBJ1-3 provide the parts outside the CDR3, is KAGVTQTPRYLIKTRGQQVTLSCSPISGHRSVSWYQQTPGQGLQFLFEYFSETQRNKGNFPGRFSGRQFSNSRSEMNVSTLELGDSALYLCASSGSAGNTIYFGEGSWLTVV.

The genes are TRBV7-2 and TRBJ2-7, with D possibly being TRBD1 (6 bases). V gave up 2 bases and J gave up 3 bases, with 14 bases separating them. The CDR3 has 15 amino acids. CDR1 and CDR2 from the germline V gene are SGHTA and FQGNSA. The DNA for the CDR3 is TGTGCCAGCAGCTTAATAAGACAGGAAGACTACGAGCAGTACTTC. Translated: CASSLIRQEDYEQYF.

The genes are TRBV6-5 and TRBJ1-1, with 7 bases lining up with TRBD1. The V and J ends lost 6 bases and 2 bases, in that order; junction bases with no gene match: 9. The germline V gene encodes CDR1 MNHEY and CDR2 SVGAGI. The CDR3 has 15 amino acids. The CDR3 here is CASSNPGQRNTEAFF. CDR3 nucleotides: TGTGCCAGCAGCAACCCGGGACAGCGAAACACTGAAGCTTTCTTT.

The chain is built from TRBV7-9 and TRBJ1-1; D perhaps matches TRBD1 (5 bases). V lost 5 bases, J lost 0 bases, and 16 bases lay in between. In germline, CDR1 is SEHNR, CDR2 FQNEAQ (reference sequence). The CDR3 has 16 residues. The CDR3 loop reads CASSPFSGLMNTEAFF. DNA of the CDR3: TGTGCCAGCAGCCCTTTTTCGGGACTCATGAACACTGAAGCTTTCTTT.

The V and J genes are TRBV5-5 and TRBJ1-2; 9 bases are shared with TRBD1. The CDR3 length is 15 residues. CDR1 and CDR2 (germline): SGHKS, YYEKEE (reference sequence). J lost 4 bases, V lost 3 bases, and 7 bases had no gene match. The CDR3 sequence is CASSSTRDRAYGYTF. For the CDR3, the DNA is TGTGCCAGCAGCTCAACCCGGGACAGGGCCTATGGCTACACCTTC.

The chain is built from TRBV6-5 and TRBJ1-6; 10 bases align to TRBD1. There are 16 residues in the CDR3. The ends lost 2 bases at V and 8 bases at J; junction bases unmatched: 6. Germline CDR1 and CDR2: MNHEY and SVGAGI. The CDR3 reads CASSYPRTGGDSPLHF. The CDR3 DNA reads TGTGCCAGCAGTTACCCCCGGACAGGGGGGGATTCACCCCTCCACTTT.

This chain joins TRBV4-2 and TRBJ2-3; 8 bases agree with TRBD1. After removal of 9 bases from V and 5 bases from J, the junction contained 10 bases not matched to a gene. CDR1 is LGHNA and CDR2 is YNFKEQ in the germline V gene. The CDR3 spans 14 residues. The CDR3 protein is CASQQTGVVDTQYF. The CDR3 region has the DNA TGTGCCAGTCAACAGACAGGGGTGGTAGATACGCAGTATTTT.

This CDR3 is CAYGLAGASGANVLTF. The DNA for the CDR3 is TGTGCCTATGGACTAGCGGGTGCCTCTGGGGCCAACGTCCTGACTTTC. The chain employs TRBV30 and TRBJ2-6, with 11 bases matching TRBD2. The CDR3 extends over 16 amino acids. Germline V gene data show CDR1 as GTSNPN and CDR2 as SVGIG (reference sequence). V lost 7 bases and J lost 0; bases outside the gene matches: 5. Combining the CDR3 with reference TRBV30 and TRBJ2-6 gives the whole variable domain SQTIHQWPATLVQPVGSPLSLECTVEGTSNPNLYWYRQAAGRGLQLLFYSVGIGQISSEVPQNLSASRPQDRQFILSSKKLLLSDSGFYLCAYGLAGASGANVLTFGAGSRLTVL.

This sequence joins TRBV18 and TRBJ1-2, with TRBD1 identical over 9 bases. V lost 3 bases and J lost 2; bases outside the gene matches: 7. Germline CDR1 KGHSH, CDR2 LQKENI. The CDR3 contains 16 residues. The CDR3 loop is CASSPVGTGNNYGYTF. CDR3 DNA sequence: TGTGCCAGCTCACCGGTCGGGACAGGGAACAACTATGGCTACACCTTC.

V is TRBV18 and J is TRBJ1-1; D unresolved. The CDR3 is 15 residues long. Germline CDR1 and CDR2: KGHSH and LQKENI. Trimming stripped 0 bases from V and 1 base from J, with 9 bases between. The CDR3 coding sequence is TGTGCCAGCTCACCACCGGGCAGACAGAACACTGAAGCTTTCTTT. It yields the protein CASSPPGRQNTEAFF.

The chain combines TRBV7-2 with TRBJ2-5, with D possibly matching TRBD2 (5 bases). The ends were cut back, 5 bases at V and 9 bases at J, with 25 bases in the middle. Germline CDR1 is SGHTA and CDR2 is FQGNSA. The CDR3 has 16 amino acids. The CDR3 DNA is TGTGCCAGCAGCCACGACTCGGGATCCGCCAGCCGAGCCCAGTACTTC. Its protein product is CASSHDSGSASRAQYF.

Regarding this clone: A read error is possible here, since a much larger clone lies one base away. This CDR3 reads CASSLVRDRSYEQYF. As DNA, the CDR3 is TGTGCCAGCAGCTTAGTCCGGGACAGGTCCTACGAGCAGTACTTC. V is TRBV7-2 and J is TRBJ2-7; 8 nucleotides align to TRBD1. V gave up 1 base and J gave up 1 base; unmatched junction bases: 3. Germline V gene lookup returns CDR1 SGHTA and CDR2 FQGNSA. This CDR3 contains 15 residues.

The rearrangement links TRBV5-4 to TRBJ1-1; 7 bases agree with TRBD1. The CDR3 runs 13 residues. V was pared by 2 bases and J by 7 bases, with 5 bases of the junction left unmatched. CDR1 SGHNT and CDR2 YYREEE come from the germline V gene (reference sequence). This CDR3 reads CASSFTGALEAFF. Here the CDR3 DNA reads TGTGCCAGCAGCTTTACAGGGGCTCTTGAAGCTTTCTTT.